The rows below give T cell receptor beta chains drawn from one sample of a study of PD-1 blockade in classical Hodgkin lymphoma. Sequenced by immunoSEQ multiplex PCR; TCRdb stores in-frame clones only, minus some. The sample gives about 13,000 clones, 90% to 95% of which show up once; 20% to 25% is in the top ten. The starting material was peripheral blood mononuclear cells (PBMCs), obtained at baseline. These receptors all stem from a human donor with classical Hodgkin lymphoma. Both conserved end residues are part of each CDR3. A D gene is named only where the DNA matches it firmly. Expanded clones get a size class; other rows say once, few or many, or leave the size out.

TRBV7-8	once	.	15	TRBJ1-1	TGTGCCAGCAGCTTTGTGGGGGGGTCGAACACTGAAGCTTTCTTT	CASSFVGGSNTEAFF
TRBV5-1	.	.	14	TRBJ1-6	TGCGCCAGCAGCTTCCGACAGGTTAATTCACCCCTCCACTTT	CASSFRQVNSPLHF
TRBV7-9	few	TRBD1	15	TRBJ1-2	TGTGCCAGCAGCTCCATTCGACAGGGAGGGTCTGGCTACACCTTC	CASSSIRQGGSGYTF
TRBV19	.	TRBD1	15	TRBJ1-2	TGTGCCAGTAGTATCACAGGGACAGGCTATTATGGCTACACCTTC	CASSITGTGYYGYTF
TRBV5-1	.	.	17	TRBJ2-1	TGCGCCAGCAGCAAACGCAGGGAGGTCATCTCCTACAATGAGCAGTTCTTC	CASSKRREVISYNEQFF
TRBV6-5	.	TRBD1	15	TRBJ2-7	TGTGCCAGCAGTTCGAACAGGGGGTCGGCCTACGAGCAGTACTTC	CASSSNRGSAYEQYF
TRBV2	.	.	15	TRBJ1-4	TGTGCCAGCAAGTCGTTCTCCGGGAGGAGTGAAAAACTGTTTTTT	CASKSFSGRSEKLFF
TRBV5-1	.	.	13	TRBJ2-7	TGCGCCAGCAGCTTGGAGGTAGGGTACGAGCAGTACTTC	CASSLEVGYEQYF
TRBV25-1	once	.	11	TRBJ2-3	TGTGCCAGCACCCGCACAGATACGCAGTATTTT	CASTRTDTQYF
TRBV19	.	.	15	TRBJ2-4	TGTGCCAGTAGCCCTATGGGATCAGGCTTGGACATTCAGTACTTC	CASSPMGSGLDIQYF
TRBV14	.	.	16	TRBJ2-3	TGTGCCAGCAGCCAAAGAGGGAGCGGGCTCACAGATACGCAGTATTTT	CASSQRGSGLTDTQYF
TRBV5-5	.	TRBD1	15	TRBJ1-3	TGTGCCAGCAGCGGGCAGACAGGGTTAGGAAACACCATATATTTT	CASSGQTGLGNTIYF
TRBV29-1	.	.	12	TRBJ1-2	TGCAGCGTGGGAGGGACATCGAAAGGCTACACCTTC	CSVGGTSKGYTF
TRBV7-2	.	TRBD2	14	TRBJ2-7	TGTGCCAGCAGCCCGACGCGGGAGTCCTACGAGCAGTACTTC	CASSPTRESYEQYF
TRBV6-1	.	TRBD2	12	TRBJ2-7	TGTGCCAGCAGGGGGACTAGCTACGAGCAGTACTTC	CASRGTSYEQYF
TRBV19	.	.	15	TRBJ1-5	TGTGCCAGTAGTCCGAGGGGGTCAGGGAATCAGCCCCAGCATTTT	CASSPRGSGNQPQHF
TRBV11-2	.	.	14	TRBJ1-2	TGTGCCAGCAGCTCGGTCCGGCAGTACGATGGCTACACCTTC	CASSSVRQYDGYTF
TRBV5-1	.	TRBD1	15	TRBJ2-3	TGCGCCAGCAGCTCCCTCGGGACAGGGACAGATACGCAGTATTTT	CASSSLGTGTDTQYF
TRBV27	.	TRBD1	17	TRBJ2-6	TGTGCCAGCAGTTCCTACTGGGACAGGACTGGGGCCAACGTCCTGACTTTC	CASSSYWDRTGANVLTF
TRBV4-2	.	.	16	TRBJ2-1	TGTGCCAGCAGCTTTAAGACGTCGGGTTCCTACAATGAGCAGTTCTTC	CASSFKTSGSYNEQFF
TRBV4-1	.	.	15	TRBJ1-5	TGCGCCAGCAGCCAATTTGCGGATAGCAATCAGCCCCAGCATTTT	CASSQFADSNQPQHF
TRBV7-9	once	.	15	TRBJ2-7	TGTGCCAGCAGCCTAAGTGGGGCAGGCCCCTACGAGCAGTACTTC	CASSLSGAGPYEQYF
TRBV9	.	.	16	TRBJ2-2	TGTGCCAGCAGCCGGCGCGAATTCGCGACAGGCGGGGAGCTGTTTTTT	CASSRREFATGGELFF
TRBV7-2	.	.	16	TRBJ2-1	TGTGCCAGCAGCTACTTCAGGGGAGGGGCCTACAATGAGCAGTTCTTC	CASSYFRGGAYNEQFF
TRBV4-1	.	.	17	TRBJ1-2	TGCGCCAGCAGCCAAGGGGTAGGACAGATCTCTAACTATGGCTACACCTTC	CASSQGVGQISNYGYTF
TRBV7-8	.	.	15	TRBJ2-1	TGTGCCAGCAGCTTACTTCTGAGTACCTACAATGAGCAGTTCTTC	CASSLLLSTYNEQFF
TRBV6-6	.	.	11	TRBJ2-7	TGTGCCAGCAGTTACTCGACCGAGCAGTACTTC	CASSYSTEQYF
TRBV4-2	.	TRBD1	18	TRBJ1-3	TGTGCCAGCAGCCCCCCTACCGGACAGGCTTCCTCTGGAAACACCATATATTTT	CASSPPTGQASSGNTIYF
TRBV6-5	few	.	16	TRBJ2-7	TGTGCCAGCAGTTACTCGATCTCGGCCGGAACCTACGAGCAGTACTTC	CASSYSISAGTYEQYF
TRBV9	.	.	16	TRBJ1-2	TGTGCCAGCAGCGTAGGGTTGGGGGACATGAGTTATGGCTACACCTTC	CASSVGLGDMSYGYTF
TRBV4-1	.	TRBD1	20	TRBJ2-7	TGCGCCAGCAGCCAACTTTTCCGGACCGGGACAGGGGGCGTCCCCTACGAGCAGTACTTC	CASSQLFRTGTGGVPYEQYF
TRBV27	few	TRBD2	15	TRBJ2-5	TGTGCCAGCAGTCTGGGACTAGCGTACCAAGAGACCCAGTACTTC	CASSLGLAYQETQYF
TRBV7-3	.	.	11	TRBJ2-5	TGTGCCAGCAGCCGGCTAGAGACCCAGTACTTC	CASSRLETQYF
TRBV7-3	.	.	16	TRBJ2-6	TGTGCCAGCAGGTCCCAGGGTGGGGCTGGGGCCAACGTCCTGACTTTC	CASRSQGGAGANVLTF
TRBV7-5	.	.	14	TRBJ2-7	TGTGCCAGCAGCCCTCGGGGAGGGGAGGACGAGCAGTACTTC	CASSPRGGEDEQYF
TRBV10-3	once	TRBD1	14	TRBJ2-7	TGTGCCATCAGCGGGGGGGACAGGGGCCACGAGCAGTACTTC	CAISGGDRGHEQYF
TRBV11-2	.	.	15	TRBJ2-5	TGTGCCAGCAGCTTCTCCGGGCGGGGACGGGAGACCCAGTACTTC	CASSFSGRGRETQYF
TRBV10-3	.	TRBD1	15	TRBJ1-2	TGTGCCCTCCAGTCCTCCAACAGGGGTCCCTATGGCTACACCTTC	CALQSSNRGPYGYTF
TRBV2	.	.	11	TRBJ2-1	TGTGCCAGCAGCTCCACCAATGAGCAGTTCTTC	CASSSTNEQFF
TRBV25-1	once	TRBD2	17	TRBJ2-5	TGTGCCAGCAGTGAACCACAACGGGAGGGGTCCCAAGAGACCCAGTACTTC	CASSEPQREGSQETQYF
TRBV2	.	TRBD1	18	TRBJ2-5	TGTGCCAGCACACGTCAGAGCACAGGGGGCACCCCCCAAGAGACCCAGTACTTC	CASTRQSTGGTPQETQYF
TRBV30	.	TRBD1	16	TRBJ2-7	TGTGCCTGGAGTGTAGGGACAGGGGCGGCACTATACGAGCAGTACTTC	CAWSVGTGAALYEQYF
TRBV10-1	.	TRBD2	18	TRBJ2-3	TGCGCCAGCAGTGGGTCCACTTTGACTAGCGGATCCACAGATACGCAGTATTTT	CASSGSTLTSGSTDTQYF
TRBV19	once	.	12	TRBJ2-1	TGTGCCAGTAGTATAGGAGGGCTAGAGCAGTTCTTC	CASSIGGLEQFF
TRBV15	.	TRBD2	20	TRBJ2-2	TGTGCCACCAGCAGAGATCGGTGGGGGCAGCTAGCGGGAGATCACGGGGAGCTGTTTTTT	CATSRDRWGQLAGDHGELFF
TRBV23-1	.	TRBD1	15	TRBJ1-2	TGCGCCAGCCTAGACAGGGAGGACGCGAAGGATGGCTACACCTTC	CASLDREDAKDGYTF
TRBV23-1	.	.	17	TRBJ1-5	TGCGCCAGCAGTCAAGGGGTCCAACGAAAGAGCAATCAGCCCCAGCATTTT	CASSQGVQRKSNQPQHF
TRBV6-5	.	.	16	TRBJ2-6	TGTGCCAGCAGTTACGCAACAGGCTCTGGGGCCAACGTCCTGACTTTC	CASSYATGSGANVLTF
TRBV10-3	.	TRBD2	15	TRBJ2-7	TGTGCCACTACCGGGACTAGCGGGAGAAGCTACGAGCAGTACTTC	CATTGTSGRSYEQYF
TRBV11-3	.	.	16	TRBJ2-2	TGTGCCAGCAGCTTAGACAGTGGGGCCATCACCGGGGAGCTGTTTTTT	CASSLDSGAITGELFF
TRBV19	.	TRBD1	15	TRBJ1-5	TGTGCCAGTAGGGACCAGCAGGGGGCAGGTCAGCCCCAGCATTTT	CASRDQQGAGQPQHF
TRBV5-1	.	.	15	TRBJ2-2	TGCGCCAGCAGCTTGCTGTCAGCGAACACCGGGGAGCTGTTTTTT	CASSLLSANTGELFF
TRBV4-1	.	TRBD1	14	TRBJ1-1	TGCGCCAGCAGCCAACAGGGGGCAAGGACTGAAGCTTTCTTT	CASSQQGARTEAFF
TRBV19	.	TRBD1	16	TRBJ2-5	TGTGCCAGTAGTATAATTGGGCTCGGGGACAGAGAGACCCAGTACTTC	CASSIIGLGDRETQYF
TRBV7-8	.	TRBD1	14	TRBJ1-4	TGTGCCAGCAGCATGGGACAGGGTAATGAAAAACTGTTTTTT	CASSMGQGNEKLFF
TRBV7-9	.	.	14	TRBJ2-7	TGTGCCAGCAGAGGGGGATTGGGATCCTACGAGCAGTACTTC	CASRGGLGSYEQYF
TRBV27	.	TRBD2	16	TRBJ2-4	TGTGCCAGCAGTTTAGCGGGAGGCTTCTCCAAAAACATTCAGTACTTC	CASSLAGGFSKNIQYF